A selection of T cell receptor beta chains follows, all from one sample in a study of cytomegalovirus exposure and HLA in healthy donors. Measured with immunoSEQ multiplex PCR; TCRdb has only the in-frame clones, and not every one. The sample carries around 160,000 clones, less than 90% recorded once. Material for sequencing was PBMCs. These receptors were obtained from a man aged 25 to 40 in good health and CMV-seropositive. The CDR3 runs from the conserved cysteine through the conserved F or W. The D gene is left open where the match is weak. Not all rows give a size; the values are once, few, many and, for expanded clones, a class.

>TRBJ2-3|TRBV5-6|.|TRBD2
TGTGCCAGCACCCTGGGTCTCGGGGGGAGCACAGATACGCAGTATTTT
CASTLGLGGSTDTQYF
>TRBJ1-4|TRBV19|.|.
TGTGCCAGTAGTAAAAGGGACTTCGGCACTACCGATATTGATGAAAAACTGTTTTTT
CASSKRDFGTTDIDEKLFF
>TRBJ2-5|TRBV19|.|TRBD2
TGTGCCAGTAGTATAGCCCCCATGCTAGCGGGAGGAGGCGAGACCCAGTACTTC
CASSIAPMLAGGGETQYF
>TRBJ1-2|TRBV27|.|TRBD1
TGTGCCAGCAGGGGACAGTCCTCCTATGGCTACACCTTC
CASRGQSSYGYTF
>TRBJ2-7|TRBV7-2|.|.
TGTGCCAGCAGCTTAGGACTAGTCTCCTACGAGCAGTACTTC
CASSLGLVSYEQYF
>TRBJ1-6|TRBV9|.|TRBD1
TGTGCCAGCAGCGACCGGGACAGGGAAATTTCACCCCTCCACTTT
CASSDRDREISPLHF
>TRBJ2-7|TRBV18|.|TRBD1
TGTGCCAGCGCCTTGGGACAGGGGCACGACGAGCAGTACTTC
CASALGQGHDEQYF
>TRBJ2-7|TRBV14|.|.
TGTGCCAGCAGCCAAGATTACGGCTACGAGCAGTACTTC
CASSQDYGYEQYF
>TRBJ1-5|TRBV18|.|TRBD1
TGTGCCAGCTCCCTTCAGGGGGCTGTCGGCAATCAGCCCCAGCATTTT
CASSLQGAVGNQPQHF
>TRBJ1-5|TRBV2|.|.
TGTGCCAGCAGCACCGGACGGGACAATCAGCCCCAGCATTTT
CASSTGRDNQPQHF
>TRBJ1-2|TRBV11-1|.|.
TGTGCCAGCAGCTTAAGTCCGGGGTATGACTATGGCTACACCTTC
CASSLSPGYDYGYTF
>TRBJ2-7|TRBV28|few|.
TGTGCCAGCAGCTTGCAGGGCATGACCTACGAGCAGTACTTC
CASSLQGMTYEQYF
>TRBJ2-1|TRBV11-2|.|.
TGTGCCAGCAGCCTATCATCGGGGGGCTTCAATGAGCAGTTCTTC
CASSLSSGGFNEQFF
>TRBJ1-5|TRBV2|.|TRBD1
TGTGCCAGCAGTTCGGACAGGGCAAGCAATCAGCCCCAGCATTTT
CASSSDRASNQPQHF
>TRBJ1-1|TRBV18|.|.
TGTGCCAGCTCCCCTAGACAGGTAGAGGTCACTGAAGCTTTCTTT
CASSPRQVEVTEAFF
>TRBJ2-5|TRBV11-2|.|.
TGTGCCAGCAGCTTAGGAAACCCCTGGGCCGGGGAAGGAGAGACCCAGTACTTC
CASSLGNPWAGEGETQYF
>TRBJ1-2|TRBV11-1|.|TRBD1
TGTGCCAGCAGCTTAGCAGGGACAGGGGGATATGGCTACACCTTC
CASSLAGTGGYGYTF
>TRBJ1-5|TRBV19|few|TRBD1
TGTGCCAGTAGTATAACAGGGGATCAGCCCCAGCATTTT
CASSITGDQPQHF
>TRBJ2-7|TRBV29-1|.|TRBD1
TGCAGCGTATCGGAGACAGGGGCTAACTACGAGCAGTACTTC
CSVSETGANYEQYF
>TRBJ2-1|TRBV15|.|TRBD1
TGTGCCACCAGCGGAACTGACAGGGGGCGGCTCTTC
CATSGTDRGRLF
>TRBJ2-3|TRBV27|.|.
TGTGCCAGCAGCACACAGGGGGGGGGTAGCACAGATACGCAGTATTTT
CASSTQGGGSTDTQYF
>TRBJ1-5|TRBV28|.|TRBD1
TGTGCCAGCGGAGGGACAGGGTTTCCTCAGCCCCAGCATTTT
CASGGTGFPQPQHF
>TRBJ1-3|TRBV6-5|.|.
TGTGCCAGCAGGCACGAGGCAGCCAACACCATATATTTT
CASRHEAANTIYF
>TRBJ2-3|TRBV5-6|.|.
TGTGCCAGCAGCCCAACCGGGTATACGCAGTATTTT
CASSPTGYTQYF
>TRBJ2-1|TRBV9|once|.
TGTGCCAGCAGCGGGGAGGCCCCAAGGAAAGGTGAGCAGTTCTTC
CASSGEAPRKGEQFF
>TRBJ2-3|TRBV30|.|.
TGTGCCTGGAGTGCCCCTCCGGGGAGAGTAGGAGATACGCAGTATTTT
CAWSAPPGRVGDTQYF
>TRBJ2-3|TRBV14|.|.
TGTGCCAGCAGCCAAGGCTCCCCGGGGAGTACGCAGTATTTT
CASSQGSPGSTQYF
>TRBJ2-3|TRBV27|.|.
TGTGCCAGCATGACCCGGGAGTCTCGCACAGATACGCAGTATTTT
CASMTRESRTDTQYF
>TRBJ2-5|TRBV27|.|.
TGTGCCAGCAGTTTGATAAGGGGGAAGCAAGAGACCCAGTACTTC
CASSLIRGKQETQYF
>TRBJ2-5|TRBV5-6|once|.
TGTGCCAGCAGCTCGTGGGGGGGGGCTGAGACCCAGTACTTC
CASSSWGGAETQYF
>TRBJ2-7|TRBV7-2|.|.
TGTGCCAGCAGCCCTCATGGCGGCACCATCTCCTACGAGCAGTACTTC
CASSPHGGTISYEQYF
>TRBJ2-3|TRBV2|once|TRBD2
TGTGCCAGCAGACGATCCGGGGGGGATACGCAGTATTTT
CASRRSGGDTQYF
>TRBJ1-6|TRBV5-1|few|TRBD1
TGCGCCAGCAGCCCGGGACAGGTTCATTCACCCCTCCACTTT
CASSPGQVHSPLHF
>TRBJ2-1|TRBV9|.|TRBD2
TGTGCCAGCAGCGTAGCGGGGACTAGCCTATTCGATGAGCAGTTCTTC
CASSVAGTSLFDEQFF
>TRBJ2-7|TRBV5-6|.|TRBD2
TGTGCCAGCAGCTTATTTACTAGCGTTGGTTACGAGCAGTACTTC
CASSLFTSVGYEQYF
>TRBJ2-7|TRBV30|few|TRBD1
TGTGCCTGGAGTGTACTAAGCAGGGGGACCGAGCAGTACTTC
CAWSVLSRGTEQYF
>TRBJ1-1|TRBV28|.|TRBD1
TGTGCCAGCAGCGTGACAGGGCTAATTACTGAAGCTTTCTTT
CASSVTGLITEAFF
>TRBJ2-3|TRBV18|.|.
TGTGCCAGCTCACCGGACTCCGGGGGAGCTACGCAGTATTTT
CASSPDSGGATQYF
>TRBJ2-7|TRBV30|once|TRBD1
TGTGCCTGGACTCTCGACAGGGGCGCCTACGAGCAGTACTTC
CAWTLDRGAYEQYF
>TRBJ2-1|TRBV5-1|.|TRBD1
TGCGCCAGCAGCATAGACAGGGAGAAAGGTGAGCAGTTCTTC
CASSIDREKGEQFF
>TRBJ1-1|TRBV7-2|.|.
TGTGCCAGCAGCTTAGTTTCCGGGTCACGGAGCACTGAAGCTTTCTTT
CASSLVSGSRSTEAFF
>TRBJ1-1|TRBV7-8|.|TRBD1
TGTGCCAGCAGCGATAATCCCGGCGGGACAGGGCGAAGGTCGGATGAAGCTTTCTTT
CASSDNPGGTGRRSDEAFF
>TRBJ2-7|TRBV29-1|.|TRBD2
TGCAGCGGGGGACTGGTAGCGGGAGGGTACAACGAGCAGTACTTC
CSGGLVAGGYNEQYF
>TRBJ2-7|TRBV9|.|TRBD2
TGTGCCAGCAGCCCCTACCGACTAGCGGGGGGCTACGAGCAGTACTTC
CASSPYRLAGGYEQYF
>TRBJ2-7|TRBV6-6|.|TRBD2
TGTGCCAGCAGTCCTGAACTAGCGGGAAGGGGGGAGCAGTACTTC
CASSPELAGRGEQYF
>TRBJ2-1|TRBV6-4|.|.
TGTGCCAGCAGTGACTCGCAGGAAGCCTACAATGAGCAGTTCTTC
CASSDSQEAYNEQFF
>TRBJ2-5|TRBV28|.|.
TGTGCCAGCAGTTTTATAGAGACCCAGTACTTC
CASSFIETQYF
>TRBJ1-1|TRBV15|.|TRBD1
TGTGCCACCAGCAGAGACAAGGGGGCGAACCATAAGGCTTTCTTT
CATSRDKGANHKAFF
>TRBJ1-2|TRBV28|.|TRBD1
TGTGCCAGCAGTTTACAGGGGGCCCCGCTAGGCTACACCTTC
CASSLQGAPLGYTF
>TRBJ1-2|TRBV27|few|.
TGTGCCAGCAGTGACAACAGGGCTCGCTATGGCTACACCTTC
CASSDNRARYGYTF
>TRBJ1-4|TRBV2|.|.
TGTGCCAGCAGTGAAGATGTAGTTGGAAAACTGTTTTTT
CASSEDVVGKLFF
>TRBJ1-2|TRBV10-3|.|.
TGTGCCATCAGTGAGTCGTATCAGGGAAAGGGATATGGCTACACCTTC
CAISESYQGKGYGYTF
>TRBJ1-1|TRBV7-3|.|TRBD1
TGTGCCAGCAGCGATTCGGGACAGGCGAACACTGAAGCTTTCTTT
CASSDSGQANTEAFF
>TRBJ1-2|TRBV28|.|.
TGTGCCAGCAGTAGCAGGGATGTGAATGGCTACACCTTC
CASSSRDVNGYTF